This TCR beta chain was recorded in a study of CXCR3-negative and CXCR3-positive naive CD8 T cells. Study-level background: With about 1.5 +/- 0.3 million reads per library, the TRB reads numbered about 135 million in total.

Study-level results: More hydrophobic TRB CDR3s were found in CXCR3-positive naive cells than in CXCR3-negative naive cells.

On this clonotype: Its target is unknown.

The V gene's germline CDR1 is SQVTM and CDR2 ANQGSEA. This CDR3 spans 12 amino acids. TRB cDNA libraries were made by UMI-labeled 5' RACE. For each CDR3 protein, TCRdb gives one entry from its re-call of the 5' RACE reads, without DNA. Recorded for this sample: roughly 80,000 distinct CDR3 sequences. Input material: naive CXCR3+ CD8+ T cells from blood. Subset given: CD45RO-CCR7+CD27+CD95- naive CD8+ T cells expressing CXCR3 (TNR3+). The rearrangement uses TRBV29-1 and TRBJ2-3; with no DNA, the TCRdb D assignment of TRBD2 cannot be verified. The sequence derives from a human donor in good health. Some clones in this sample may be carry-over from other donors' samples. CDR3 loop: CSVPGGPDTQYF.